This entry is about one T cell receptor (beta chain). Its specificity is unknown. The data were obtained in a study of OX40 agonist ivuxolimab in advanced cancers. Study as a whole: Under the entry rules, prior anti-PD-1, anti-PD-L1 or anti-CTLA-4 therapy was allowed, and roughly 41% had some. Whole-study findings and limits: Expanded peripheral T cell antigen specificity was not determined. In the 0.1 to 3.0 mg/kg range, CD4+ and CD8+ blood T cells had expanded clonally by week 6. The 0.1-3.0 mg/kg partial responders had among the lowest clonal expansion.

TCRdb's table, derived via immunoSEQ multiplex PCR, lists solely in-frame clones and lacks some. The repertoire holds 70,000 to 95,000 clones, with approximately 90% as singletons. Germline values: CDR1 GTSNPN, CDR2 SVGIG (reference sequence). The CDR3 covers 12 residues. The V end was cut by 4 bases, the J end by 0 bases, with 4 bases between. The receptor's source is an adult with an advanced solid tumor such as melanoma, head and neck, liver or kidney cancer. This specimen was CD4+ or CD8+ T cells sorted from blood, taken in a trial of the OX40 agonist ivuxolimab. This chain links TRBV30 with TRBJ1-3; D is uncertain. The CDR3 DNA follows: TGTGCCTGGACAGGCTCTGGAAACACCATATATTTT. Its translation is CAWTGSGNTIYF.